The entry below describes one T cell receptor beta chain. TCRdb ran MiXCR on the 5' RACE reads and lists one entry per CDR3 protein. The sample includes hundreds of thousands of distinct CDR3 sequences, roughly 17% of them seen just once. CDR3 length: 15 amino acids. With 3 bases removed from V and 10 bases from J, the gap between germline ends came to 17 bases. Germline V gives CDR1 SGHRS, CDR2 YFSETQ. This sample was taken from a study of T-cell memory formation after mild COVID-19. This receptor was taken from an adult woman who had mild COVID-19 (a few samples of this study predate the infection). Cell type and time point are not known. The chain links TRBV5-1 to TRBJ1-6; the D gene is possibly TRBD1 (5 bases). The sample comprised PBMCs or a T cell subset sorted from them (not recorded which). CDR3: CASSSGGGPSSPLHF. The CDR3 DNA reads as TGCGCCAGCAGCTCTGGGGGAGGACCGTCCTCACCCCTCCACTTT.